This T cell receptor beta chain was documented in a study of T-cell memory formation after mild COVID-19 (dated by TCRdb to the early 2020s). Regarding the complete study: TCR sequence clusters from the two donors were found to be largely donor specific. Longitudinal TCRalpha and TCRbeta repertoire sequencing tracked T-cell clones expanding and contracting after mild COVID-19 in a couple of donors. The cohort was made up of two young adult volunteers, one female and one male, who were previously healthy. The full study reports these points: The detection of some responding clones in pre-infection memory suggests that pre-existing cross-reactive memory T cells joined the SARS-CoV-2 response. SARS-CoV-2 specificity of the second-wave clones peaking on day 37 was not confirmed. From day 15 to 85, contracting clones showed balanced CD4/CD8 phenotypes, whereas a second wave of clones that expanded from day 15 to 37 leaned towards CD4+. Only a couple of mild cases were covered in the study, and larger cohorts including severe cases with pre-infection samples were considered necessary. Contracting CD4+ clones appeared mostly in the CM and EM memory subsets, whereas CD8+ clones were enriched in EMRA.

For this clonotype: The specificity of this receptor is unknown. No base quality information exists; no much larger clone differs at one position.

Ficoll-Paque density gradient centrifugation was used to isolate PBMCs. The reads were generated on an Illumina NovaSeq 6000. cDNA libraries for TCRalpha and TCRbeta were prepared by 5'RACE using constant-segment primers, with sample barcodes and unique molecular identifiers added. Trizol reagent was used to extract RNA from every sample. The libraries were amplified in two PCR steps, and the second step added a second sample barcode and Illumina TruSeq adapters. Sequencing of the libraries was done on an Illumina NovaSeq, producing 2 x 150 bp paired-end reads. Under the source paper's analysis protocol: With migec v1.2.7, reads were demultiplexed and then collapsed into UMI-guided consensus sequences. Using mixcr v2.1.11, UMI consensuses were aligned to TRA and TRB V and J templates and then assembled into clonotypes. A clonotype was counted as expanded or contracted only when both edgeR and NoisET called the clonotype significant, with the noise models trained on biological replicates. edgeR calls used a false discovery rate-adjusted p below 0.01 and a log2 fold-change threshold of 1. PCA with hierarchical clustering of max-normalized trajectories of the 1000 most abundant clonotypes was used as exploratory dynamics analysis. Separately sequenced CD4+ and CD8+ repertoires were used to assign the CD4 or CD8 phenotype of responding clones. Clones were called with MiXCR by TCRdb after fastp trimmed the public reads at Q25, and only in-frame beta chains were retained. One record per CDR3 amino acid sequence lists the most common genes and DNA. The V and J calls follow TCRdb's processing rather than the paper's. Here the sample has 110,000 to 150,000 distinct CDR3 sequences; under 30% occur a single time. Roughly a quarter of the sample comes from the top ten.

Trimming costs V 2 bases and J 2 bases, and their ends lie 9 bases apart. The CDR3 contains 14 residues, cysteine and phenylalanine counted. The sequence is cut down to CDR3 DNA, 42 bases in frame from base 1. The sequence was obtained from an adult woman who had mild COVID-19 (a few samples of this study predate the infection). The sample titles of this study are shuffled in the database, so cell type and time point are left out; the donor was told from shared clones. This receptor chain uses TRBV12-3 or TRBV12-4 and TRBJ2-5, and TRBD1 may be the D gene, going by 5 matching bases. The sequenced sample was PBMCs or a T cell subset sorted from them (not recorded which). The DNA sequence follows: TGTGCCAGCAGTTTAATGCCAGGGCAAGAGACCCAGTACTTC. Its translation is CASSLMPGQETQYF.